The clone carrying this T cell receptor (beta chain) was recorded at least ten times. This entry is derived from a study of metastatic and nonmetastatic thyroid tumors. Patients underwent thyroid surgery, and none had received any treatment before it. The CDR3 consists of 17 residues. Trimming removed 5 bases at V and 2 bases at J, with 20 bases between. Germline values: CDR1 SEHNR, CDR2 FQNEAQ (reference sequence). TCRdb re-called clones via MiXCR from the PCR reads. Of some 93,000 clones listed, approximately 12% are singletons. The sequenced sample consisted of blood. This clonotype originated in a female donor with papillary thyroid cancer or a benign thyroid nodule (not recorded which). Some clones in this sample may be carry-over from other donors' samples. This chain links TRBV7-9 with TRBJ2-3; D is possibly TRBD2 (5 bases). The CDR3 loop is CASSPTTGITYTDTQYF. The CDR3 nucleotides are TGTGCCAGCAGCCCAACTACCGGGATAACATACACAGATACGCAGTATTTT.